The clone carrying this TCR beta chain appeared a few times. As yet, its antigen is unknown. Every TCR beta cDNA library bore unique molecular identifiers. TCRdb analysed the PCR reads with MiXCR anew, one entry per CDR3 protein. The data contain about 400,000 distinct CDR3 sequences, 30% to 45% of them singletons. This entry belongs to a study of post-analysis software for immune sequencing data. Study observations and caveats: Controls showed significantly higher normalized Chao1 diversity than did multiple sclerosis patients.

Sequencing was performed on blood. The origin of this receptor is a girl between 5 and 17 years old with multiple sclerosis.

The CDR3: CASSSGQYYNEQFF. CDR3 nucleotides: TGTGCCAGCAGCTCGGGACAGTACTACAATGAGCAGTTCTTC. The chain links TRBV28 to TRBJ2-1; 7 nucleotides match TRBD1. From germline, CDR1 is MDHEN and CDR2 SYDVKM. The CDR3 is 14 amino acids. Germline trimming cut 6 bases from V and 3 bases from J; bases unmatched to any gene: 5.